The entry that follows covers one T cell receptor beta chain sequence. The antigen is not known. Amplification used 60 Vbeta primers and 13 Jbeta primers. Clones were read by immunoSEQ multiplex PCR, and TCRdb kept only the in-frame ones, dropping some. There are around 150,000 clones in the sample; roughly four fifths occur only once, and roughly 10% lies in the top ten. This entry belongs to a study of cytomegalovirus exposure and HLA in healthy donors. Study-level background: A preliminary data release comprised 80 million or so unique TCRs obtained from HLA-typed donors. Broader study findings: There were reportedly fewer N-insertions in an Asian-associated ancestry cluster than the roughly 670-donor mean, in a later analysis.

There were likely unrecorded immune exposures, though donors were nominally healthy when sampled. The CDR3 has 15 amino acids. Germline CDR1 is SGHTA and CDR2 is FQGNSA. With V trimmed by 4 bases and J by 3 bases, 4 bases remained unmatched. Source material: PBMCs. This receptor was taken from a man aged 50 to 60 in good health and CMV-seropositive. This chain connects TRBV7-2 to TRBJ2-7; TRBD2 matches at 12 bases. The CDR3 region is CASSSTSGRFYEQYF. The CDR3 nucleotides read TGTGCCAGCAGCTCGACTAGCGGGAGATTCTACGAGCAGTACTTC.